Sequencing of this T cell receptor beta chain was carried out in a study of CD8 T cells in Susac syndrome. The CDR3 covers 12 residues. CDR1 is SGHRS and CDR2 is YFSETQ in the germline V gene. Trimming took off 2 bases at V and 3 bases at J, with 2 bases between the two ends. RNA amounts of about 0.45 to 1 ug underwent reverse transcription with random hexamers. Each CDR3 protein is one row after TCRdb ran MiXCR on the immunoSEQ multiplex PCR reads. The data show approximately 270,000 distinct CDR3 sequences, around 93% seen once. This rearrangement joins TRBV5-1 to TRBJ2-2; no reliable D call. The sequenced material came from CD4+ T cells from PBMCs. This sequence originates from a human donor with multiple sclerosis. The CDR3 is CASSFDTGELFF. CDR3 sequence (DNA): TGCGCCAGCAGCTTTGACACCGGGGAGCTGTTTTTT.